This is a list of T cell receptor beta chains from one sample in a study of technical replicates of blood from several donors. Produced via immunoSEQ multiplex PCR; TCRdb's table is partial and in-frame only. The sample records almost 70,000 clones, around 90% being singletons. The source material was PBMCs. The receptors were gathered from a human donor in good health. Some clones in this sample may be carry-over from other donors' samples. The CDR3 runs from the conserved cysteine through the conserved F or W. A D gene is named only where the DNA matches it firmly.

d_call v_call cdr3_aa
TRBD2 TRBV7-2 CASSLGLGTSPLEQYF
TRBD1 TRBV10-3 CAIRGQGNYGYTF
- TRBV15 CATSSTEGMGSAGANVLTF
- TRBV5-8 CASSLTANQPQHF
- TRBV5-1 CASSLNAGSVYEQYF
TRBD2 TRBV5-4 CASSRRGVTFSGANVLTF
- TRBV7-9 CASSSRGWTEAFF
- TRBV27 CASSSPTAGTDTQYF
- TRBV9 CASSGDSLTEAFF
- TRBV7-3 CASRLQRPTGELFF
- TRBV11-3 CASSPRTGGQETQYF
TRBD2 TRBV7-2 CASSLETSGGFNEQFF
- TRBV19 CASSPGTLGDTQYF
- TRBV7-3 CASSSKTPKGYEQYF
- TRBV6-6 CASSYSSDNQPQHF
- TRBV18 CASSPFEGTGELFF
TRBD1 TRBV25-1 CASSTTGGPPYEQYF
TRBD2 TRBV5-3 CARSNLGLAGAYEQYF
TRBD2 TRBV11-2 CASSLSSGRPPLYF
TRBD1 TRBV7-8 CASSYGAHRGGNTIYF
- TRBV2 CASSLRDMNSPLHF
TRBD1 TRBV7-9 CASSRLPGQTYNEQFF
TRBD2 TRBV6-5 CASSYSTSGSYEQYF
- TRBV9 CASSRLEGRDEKLFF
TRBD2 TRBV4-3 CASSQGWAGGNAYEQYF
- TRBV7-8 CASSAQGNTEAFF
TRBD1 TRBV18 CASSPTTGGSSGNTIYF
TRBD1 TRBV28 CASSSPGQPNSYEQYF
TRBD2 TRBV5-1 CASSGGESDTQYF
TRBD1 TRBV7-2 CASSLALGQGYNSPLHF
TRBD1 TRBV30 CAWSQTGNEAFF
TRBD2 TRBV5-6 CASSLLAGRGDEQFF
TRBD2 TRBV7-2 CASSLLPLAGGISHEQFF